This paragraph covers one T cell receptor beta chain sequence. It lacks a known antigen. The record has no base qualities; no much larger clone is one base away. Using the deep immunoSEQ assay, multiplex PCR amplified TCR CDR3 regions from genomic DNA. Genomic DNA extracted from each cell subset was distributed evenly over all wells of several immunoSEQ 96-well plates, and each plate served as one replicate. For sorted subsets, 150 to 200 ng genomic DNA, equal to about 30,000 T cell genomes, was loaded into each replicate PCR. Purified libraries were quantified with a Qubit 3.0 fluorometer, sized on a Bioanalyzer 2100, and re-quantified with the KAPA Library Quantification kit. A separate single-read 150-cycle Illumina NextSeq 550 flow cell was used to sequence each immunoSEQ 96-well plate. Processing in the source paper ran as follows. Because the immunoSEQ output held only junctional sequences and lacked quality scores, the filtering could not match the filtering applied to full-length reads. Sequences were annotated with PyIR, a Python wrapper for IgBLAST v1.9, using IMGT germline references to assign V/J genes and CDR3. Any read was removed if the V/J assignment was weak (E-value above 1e-6), the CDR3 was missing, or the read contained stop codons, out-of-frame junctions, or ambiguous translated residues. A V3J clonotype was defined by an identical inferred V gene, J gene, and CDR3 amino acid sequence. Percentage overlap between repertoires was calculated by dividing the number of shared unique clonotypes by the size of the smaller repertoire. Repertoire richness was assessed with RTK rarefaction, the Chao1 estimator, and Recon v2.1 estimates of unobserved clonotypes. Generation probabilities were computed with OLGA for all TCRbeta clonotypes obtained by the gDNA method from several donors. The immuneACCESS repertoire file appears here via TCRdb, limited to in-frame rearrangements. These files lack a portion of the clones; in checked studies, under half of the deficit traces to unresolved V genes, and the cause of the others is not known. From that table come the V and J calls and clone size; the DNA was used to work out D and trimming. This sample has under 1,100,000 clones in its table, and around 82% of those were observed once. The top ten clonotypes cover roughly 0.55% of the sample.

This sample stems from a study of shared clonotypes between healthy human individuals (dated by TCRdb to 2020 to 2021). At the level of the whole study: Three men and a couple of women, aged 18 to 49 years, made up the cohort. Libraries were prepared and TCR repertoires were sequenced by different laboratories using diverse techniques, in order to increase sequencing depth and limit assay-specific biases. For each donor, CD4 naive and CD4 memory were each run on three plates, CD8 naive on two plates, and CD8 memory on one plate. Blood TCR repertoires of 5 or 6 healthy adults were deeply sequenced to estimate repertoire size and the extent of clonotype sharing between individuals. Each donor's leukapheresis produced roughly between roughly 0.85 and 9.5 billion PBMCs. Findings and caveats that apply to the study as a whole: Pairwise subsampling led to the expectation that sequencing depth would affect the degree of clonotype sharing among donors. Sampling was restricted to blood, and TCR repertoires in tissues likely differ from the TCR repertoires found in blood. Sharing across a few donors was observed for roughly 5.4% of naive CD4, under 4% of naive CD8, around 2.5% of memory CD4, and about 0.4% of memory CD8 clonotypes. Because the study included only a small number of donors, the genetic and exposure-history diversity represented was limited. Naive subsets generally had larger estimated clonotype richness than memory subsets. Compared with non-shared clonotypes, the clonotypes found in all four sorted-subset donors had higher generation probabilities. Even with the large sequencing depth, rarefaction of the sorted-subset datasets indicated that sequencing was incomplete.

Healthy HIV-negative adults with no recently reported acute infections or vaccinations were included as donors. Every donor was a Caucasian adult residing in Nashville, Tennessee, USA. CD4+ T cells were enriched by magnetic negative selection; naive cells were then positively selected on CD45RA, and the negative fraction formed the memory subset. Blood was collected by leukapheresis, and PBMCs were isolated by Ficoll-Histopaque density gradient centrifugation and then cryopreserved in liquid nitrogen vapor phase. Analytical flow cytometry was used to check the purity and quantity of every magnetically sorted T cell population. Genomic DNA was isolated from every sorted fraction and measured by UV absorbance on a Nanodrop 2000c. Counted from cysteine to phenylalanine, this CDR3 has 14 amino acids. The DNA shown is the 42-base CDR3, in frame from base 1. Taken from the germline V gene (reference sequence), the CDR1 and CDR2 loops are LNHDA and SQIVND. V gives up 3 bases and J gives up 0 bases, and the segment between their germline ends measures 9 bases.

The receptor's source is a man younger than 30 in good health. Some clones in this sample may be carry-over from other donors' samples. Sequenced sample: memory CD4+ T cells from PBMCs. The intended sense of this specimen's cell subset or site label: CD45RA-negative fraction. Rearrangement joined TRBV19 to TRBJ2-7; there is no confident call for the D gene. At the DNA level, the sequence is TGTGCCAGTAGTATCTCCACGAACTCCTACGAGCAGTACTTC. This is translated as CASSISTNSYEQYF.